One TCR beta chain is described in this entry. Its antigen remains unknown. The data originate from a study of cytomegalovirus exposure and HLA in healthy donors. Points from the study as a whole: TRBV6-2, TRBV6-3 and some other V segments were unresolvable in 87-base-pair reads.

Vbeta (60) and Jbeta (13) primers were used in the PCR. Measured with immunoSEQ multiplex PCR; TCRdb has only the in-frame clones, and not every one. The data contain about 130,000 clones, around four fifths of them singletons. The V and J ends lost 0 bases and 0 bases respectively, with 8 bases between them. The V gene's germline CDR1 is MNHEY and CDR2 SMNVEV (reference sequence). This CDR3 contains 15 residues. The V gene is TRBV27, the J gene TRBJ1-1; no clear D gene. This TCR derives from a man between 18 and 35 years old in good health and CMV-seropositive. Specimen: PBMCs. In DNA, the CDR3 is TGTGCCAGCAGTTTATCGCCCGGGGTGAACACTGAAGCTTTCTTT. It yields the protein CASSLSPGVNTEAFF.